This is a list of T cell receptor beta chains from one sample in a study of blood T cell repertoires in COVID-19. Here immunoSEQ multiplex PCR was the method, and the copy in TCRdb shows in-frame clones only, minus some. This repertoire shows around 300,000 clones, about nine tenths found once; its top ten account for 3.7%. The sample comprised peripheral blood. Receptor source: a woman in her forties with acute or convalescent COVID-19. Both conserved end residues are part of each CDR3. D genes are given only for firm matches. Rows may omit the clone size; those that give it use once, few, many or a size class.

15	TRBV11-2	.	TRBJ1-1	.	TGTGCCAGCAGCACGACCGGGGGGACCCCCACTGAAGCTTTCTTT	CASSTTGGTPTEAFF
15	TRBV18	TRBD1	TRBJ1-4	.	TGTGCCAGCTCCAGAGCCGGGACAGATAATGAAAAACTGTTTTTT	CASSRAGTDNEKLFF
15	TRBV5-1	TRBD1	TRBJ1-6	.	TGCGCCAGCAGCTTGAACCCAGGGGGAAATTCACCCCTCCACTTT	CASSLNPGGNSPLHF
16	TRBV5-1	.	TRBJ1-2	.	TGCGCCAGCAGCTCGGAACAGGGAAAAGGTAGCTATGGCTACACCTTC	CASSSEQGKGSYGYTF
16	TRBV7-9	.	TRBJ1-1	.	TGTGCCAGCAGCCTGCAGGGGAATGCGGCCCCCACTGAAGCTTTCTTT	CASSLQGNAAPTEAFF
18	TRBV30	TRBD2	TRBJ2-1	.	TGTGCCTGGAGTGTTGAGCGGGGGGCTATAAGATCCTACAATGAGCAGTTCTTC	CAWSVERGAIRSYNEQFF
15	TRBV2	TRBD2	TRBJ2-3	.	TGTGCCAGCAGTGAAGCGCGGGGGGGCCCCGATACGCAGTATTTT	CASSEARGGPDTQYF
13	TRBV19	.	TRBJ1-5	.	TGTGCCAGTAGTAGAGGGAAGTATCAGCCCCAGCATTTT	CASSRGKYQPQHF
14	TRBV2	.	TRBJ1-3	.	TGTGCCAGCAGTGATTGGAGAGTTGGAAACACCATATATTTT	CASSDWRVGNTIYF
13	TRBV5-6	.	TRBJ1-1	.	TGTGCCAGCAGCCGCAGGGGGAACACTGAAGCTTTCTTT	CASSRRGNTEAFF
16	TRBV9	.	TRBJ2-3	few	TGTGCCAGCAGCGTAGTCTGGGGGACTAGCACAGATACGCAGTATTTT	CASSVVWGTSTDTQYF
13	TRBV2	.	TRBJ2-3	.	TGTGCCAGCAGTGCGGGGAGCACAGATACGCAGTATTTT	CASSAGSTDTQYF
13	TRBV9	.	TRBJ2-2	.	TGTGCCAGCAGCGCCCGGTTGACCGGGGAGCTGTTTTTT	CASSARLTGELFF
15	TRBV27	TRBD1	TRBJ1-1	.	TGTGCCAGCAGTTTAAAGGGGACAGGGGGGACTGAAGCTTTCTTT	CASSLKGTGGTEAFF
16	TRBV6-6	.	TRBJ1-5	.	TGTGCCAGCAGTGCTAGGGTTGGGAGAGACATACAGCCCCAGCATTTT	CASSARVGRDIQPQHF
13	TRBV12-3/TRBV12-4	.	TRBJ2-3	.	TGTGCCAGCAGTTTCGTTCCCAGAGATACGCAGTATTTT	CASSFVPRDTQYF
12	TRBV9	.	TRBJ1-1	.	TGTGCCAGCAGCCAATGGAACACTGAAGCTTTCTTT	CASSQWNTEAFF
15	TRBV7-2	TRBD1	TRBJ1-3	.	TGTGCCAGCAGCTTAGAGGGGGCTGCTGGAAACACCATATATTTT	CASSLEGAAGNTIYF
15	TRBV7-2	.	TRBJ2-2	.	TGTGCCAGCAGCTTCTCCAGGGCTGGGACCGGGGAGCTGTTTTTT	CASSFSRAGTGELFF
17	TRBV4-1	.	TRBJ1-6	.	TGCGCCAGCAGCCTCGGGGAGAGGGTAGAGATTAGTTCACCCCTCCACTTT	CASSLGERVEISSPLHF
15	TRBV2	.	TRBJ2-5	.	TGTGCCAGCAGTACCCGTATGGGAGCCGGGGAGACCCAGTACTTC	CASSTRMGAGETQYF
16	TRBV7-8	.	TRBJ2-1	once	TGTGCCAGCAGCTTACCCCTGGCGGGGTCGGTCAATGAGCAGTTCTTC	CASSLPLAGSVNEQFF
18	TRBV11-2	.	TRBJ2-3	.	TGTGCCAGCAGCCCCAAGTGGCAGGCGATTTCTAGCACAGATACGCAGTATTTT	CASSPKWQAISSTDTQYF
15	TRBV9	.	TRBJ1-5	once	TGTGCCAGCAGCGTAGAAGGGGACGGGGGTCAGCCCCAGCATTTT	CASSVEGDGGQPQHF
18	TRBV10-3	TRBD1	TRBJ1-1	.	TGTGCCATCAGTGAGTCGCCGACAGGGGTCGGGTTGCTACCTGAAGCTTTCTTT	CAISESPTGVGLLPEAFF
8	TRBV24-1	.	TRBJ1-1	.	TGTGCCACCAGGGGCGGGGGGTTT	CATRGGGF
15	TRBV5-1	TRBD1	TRBJ2-5	.	TGCGCCAGCAGCCGCGGGACAGGGGACCAAGAGACCCAGTACTTC	CASSRGTGDQETQYF
14	TRBV24-1	.	TRBJ2-3	once	TGTGCCACCAGTGTTGGTGGGGCTGTAGATACGCAGTATTTT	CATSVGGAVDTQYF